Included here is one T cell receptor beta chain sequence, with context. Its target is unknown. The data derive from a study of cytotoxic CD8 clonotypes in ibrutinib-treated CLL. Study-level results: Clonality was higher at ibrutinib response and returned toward baseline at progression. Under therapy, public clonotypes either contracted or stayed stable, and they were uncommon. Progressing and sustained-remission patients had different sampling times. Baseline clonality was higher than in age-matched healthy donors and moved in step with circulating CD8+ T-cell counts.

Profiling relied on immunoSEQ multiplex PCR, and the TCRdb table lists in-frame clones only, not all of them. The repertoire includes under 300,000 clones, 70% of them detected once, and less than 20% sits in the top ten. Per the germline V gene, CDR1 is SGDLS and CDR2 is YYNGEE. The CDR3 consists of 18 residues. Unmatched junction bases numbered 18, after V lost 3 bases and J lost 7 bases. This rearrangement joins TRBV9 to TRBJ2-1; 8 bases are shared with TRBD1. This clonotype originated in a human donor with chronic lymphocytic leukemia. The specimen was PBMCs, collected after 24 months of ibrutinib treatment. CDR3 DNA: TGTGCCAGCAGCGAGCCGTACAAAGGGACAGGCTTTAGGAATGAGCAGTTCTTC. It translates to CASSEPYKGTGFRNEQFF.